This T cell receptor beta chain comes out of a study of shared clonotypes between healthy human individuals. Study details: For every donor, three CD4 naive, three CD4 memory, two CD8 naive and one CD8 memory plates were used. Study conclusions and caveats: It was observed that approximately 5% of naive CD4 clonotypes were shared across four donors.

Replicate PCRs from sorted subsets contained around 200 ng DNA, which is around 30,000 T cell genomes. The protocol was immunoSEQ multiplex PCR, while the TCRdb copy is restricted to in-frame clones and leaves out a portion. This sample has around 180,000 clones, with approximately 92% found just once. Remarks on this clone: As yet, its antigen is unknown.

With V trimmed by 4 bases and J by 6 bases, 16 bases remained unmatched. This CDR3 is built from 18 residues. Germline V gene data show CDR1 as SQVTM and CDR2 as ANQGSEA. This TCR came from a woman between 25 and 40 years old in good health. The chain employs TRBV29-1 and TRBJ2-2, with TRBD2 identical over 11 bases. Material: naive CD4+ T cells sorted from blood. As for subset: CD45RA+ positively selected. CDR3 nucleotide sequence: TGCAGCGTTGGGGGTAGCGGGAGGGCGGTACGTAACGCCGGGGAGCTGTTTTTT. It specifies CSVGGSGRAVRNAGELFF.